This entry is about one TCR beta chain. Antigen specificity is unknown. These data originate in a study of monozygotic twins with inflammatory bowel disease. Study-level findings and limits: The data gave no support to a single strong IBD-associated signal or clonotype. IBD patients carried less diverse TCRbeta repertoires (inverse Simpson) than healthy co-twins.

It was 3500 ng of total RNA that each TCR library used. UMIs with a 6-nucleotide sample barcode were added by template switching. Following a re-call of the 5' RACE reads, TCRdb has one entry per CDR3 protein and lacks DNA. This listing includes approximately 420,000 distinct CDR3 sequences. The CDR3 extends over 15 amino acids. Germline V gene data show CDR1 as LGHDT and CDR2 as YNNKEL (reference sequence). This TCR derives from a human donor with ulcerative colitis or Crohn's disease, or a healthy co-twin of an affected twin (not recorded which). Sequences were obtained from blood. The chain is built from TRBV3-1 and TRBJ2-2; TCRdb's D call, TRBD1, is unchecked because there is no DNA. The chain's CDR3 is CASSQGDRDTGELFF.